This TCR beta chain was recovered during a study of cytomegalovirus exposure and HLA in healthy donors. V was pared by 6 bases and J by 9 bases, with 13 bases of the junction left unmatched. Germline CDR1 reads MRHNA; CDR2 reads SNTAGT. The CDR3 consists of 15 residues. Some clones are missing from TCRdb's copy, which holds only in-frame ones; the method was immunoSEQ multiplex PCR. Of around 160,000 clones in the sample, 75% to 95% were seen once. About this clone itself: The target antigen is unknown.

General study results and limits: Cytomegalovirus status, reportedly, was diagnosed with high specificity and sensitivity by the classifier. The tendency of first-cohort TCR clusters to co-occur in the approximately 120 validation repertoires was identified by a subsequent analysis.

The sequence was collected from a young woman in good health and CMV-seropositive. The sample was PBMCs. The chain recombines TRBV6-4 with TRBJ2-4; 8 bases match TRBD2. CDR3: CASSFLGGRLPIQYF. The CDR3 DNA reads TGTGCCAGCAGCTTCCTCGGCGGGAGGTTACCCATTCAGTACTTC.